The present entry profiles one TCR beta chain with its context. Germline V gene lookup returns CDR1 SGHRS and CDR2 YFSETQ. The junction had 3 bases not matched to a gene; V was cut back by 4 bases and J by 6 bases. The CDR3 spans 13 residues. The protocol was immunoSEQ multiplex PCR, while the TCRdb copy is restricted to in-frame clones and leaves out a portion. The sample holds 120,000 or so clones, about 90% seen once. These data come from a study of T cell responses to AZD1222 COVID-19 vaccine. Source: peripheral blood, taken on day 0 of AZD1222 vaccination. The receptor comes from an adult in good health. The chain couples TRBV5-1 to TRBJ2-2; 7 positions agree with TRBD1. CDR3 bases: TGCGCCAGCAGCCTGACAGGGTCCGGGGAGCTGTTTTTT. This sequence encodes CASSLTGSGELFF. The variable domain in full, with the rest retrieved from reference TRBV5-1 and TRBJ2-2, is KAGVTQTPRYLIKTRGQQVTLSCSPISGHRSVSWYQQTPGQGLQFLFEYFSETQRNKGNFPGRFSGRQFSNSRSEMNVSTLELGDSALYLCASSLTGSGELFFGEGSRLTVL.